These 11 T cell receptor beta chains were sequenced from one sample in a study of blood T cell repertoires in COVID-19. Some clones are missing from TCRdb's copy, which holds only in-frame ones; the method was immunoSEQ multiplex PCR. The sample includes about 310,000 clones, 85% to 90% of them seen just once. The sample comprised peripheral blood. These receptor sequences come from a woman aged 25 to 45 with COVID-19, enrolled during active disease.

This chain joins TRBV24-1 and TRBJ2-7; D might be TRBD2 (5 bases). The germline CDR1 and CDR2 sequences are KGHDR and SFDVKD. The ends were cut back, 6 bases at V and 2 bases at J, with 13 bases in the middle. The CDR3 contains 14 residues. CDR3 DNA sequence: TGTGCCACCAGTCCTGGGCGGGCCCCCTACGAGCAGTACTTC. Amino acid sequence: CATSPGRAPYEQYF.

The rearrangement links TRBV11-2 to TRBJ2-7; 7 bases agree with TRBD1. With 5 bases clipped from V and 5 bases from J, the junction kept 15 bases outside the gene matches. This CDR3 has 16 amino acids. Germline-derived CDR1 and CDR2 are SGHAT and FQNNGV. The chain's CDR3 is CASSLRTGPVRDEQYF. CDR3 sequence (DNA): TGTGCCAGCAGCCTTAGGACAGGACCTGTTAGGGACGAGCAGTACTTC.

CDR3 in amino acids: CAIGGQGATDTQYF. The CDR3, as DNA: TGTGCCATCGGAGGACAGGGGGCAACAGATACGCAGTATTTT. V and J are TRBV10-3 and TRBJ2-3, with 11 bases that match TRBD1. Unmatched junction bases numbered 4, after V lost 8 bases and J lost 3 bases. CDR1 is ENHRY, CDR2 SYGVKD, per germline. The CDR3 extends over 14 amino acids.

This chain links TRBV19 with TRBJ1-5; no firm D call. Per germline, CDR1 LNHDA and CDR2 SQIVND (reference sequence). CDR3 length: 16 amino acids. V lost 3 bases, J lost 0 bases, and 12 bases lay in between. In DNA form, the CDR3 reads TGTGCCAGTAGTATTTCGGGGTACACTAGCAATCAGCCCCAGCATTTT. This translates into CASSISGYTSNQPQHF.

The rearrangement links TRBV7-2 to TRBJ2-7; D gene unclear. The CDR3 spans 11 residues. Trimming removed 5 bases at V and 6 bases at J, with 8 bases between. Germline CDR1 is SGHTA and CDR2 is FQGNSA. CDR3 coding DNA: TGTGCCAGCAGCCTCGTCTTCGAGCAGTACTTC. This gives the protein CASSLVFEQYF.

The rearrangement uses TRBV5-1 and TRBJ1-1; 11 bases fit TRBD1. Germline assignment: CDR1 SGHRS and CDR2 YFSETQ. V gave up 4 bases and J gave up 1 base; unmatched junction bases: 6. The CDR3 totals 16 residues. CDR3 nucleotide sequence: TGCGCCAGCAGCCTTACGGACAGGGGGCGGAACACTGAAGCTTTCTTT. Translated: CASSLTDRGRNTEAFF.

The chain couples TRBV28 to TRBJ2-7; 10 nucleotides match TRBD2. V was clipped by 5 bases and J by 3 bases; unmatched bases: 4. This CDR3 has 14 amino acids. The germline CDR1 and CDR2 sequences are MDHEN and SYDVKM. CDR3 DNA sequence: TGTGCCAGCAGTCCTAGCGGGAGTCTCTACGAGCAGTACTTC. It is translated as CASSPSGSLYEQYF.

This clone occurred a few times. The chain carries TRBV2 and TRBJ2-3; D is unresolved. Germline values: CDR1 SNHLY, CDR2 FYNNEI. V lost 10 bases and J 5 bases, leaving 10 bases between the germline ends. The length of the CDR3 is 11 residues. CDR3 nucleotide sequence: TGTGCCACCCCTAGTCAAGATACGCAGTATTTT. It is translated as CATPSQDTQYF.

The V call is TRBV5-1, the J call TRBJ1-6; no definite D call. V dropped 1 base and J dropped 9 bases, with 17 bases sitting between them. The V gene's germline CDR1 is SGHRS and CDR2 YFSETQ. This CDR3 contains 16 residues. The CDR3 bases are TGCGCCAGCAGCTTGATGGCCGTCCCGAATGGTTCACCCCTCCACTTT. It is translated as CASSLMAVPNGSPLHF.

CDR3 nucleotides: TGTGCCAGCAGTAGACAGGCCCCGGCATTGAATGAGCAGTTCTTC. Protein product: CASSRQAPALNEQFF. This chain connects TRBV6-2 or TRBV6-3 to TRBJ2-1; tentatively, D is TRBD1 (6 bases). The CDR3 runs to 15 residues. With 5 bases removed from V and 7 bases from J, the gap between germline ends came to 18 bases. Per the germline V gene, CDR1 is MNHEY and CDR2 is SVGEGT.

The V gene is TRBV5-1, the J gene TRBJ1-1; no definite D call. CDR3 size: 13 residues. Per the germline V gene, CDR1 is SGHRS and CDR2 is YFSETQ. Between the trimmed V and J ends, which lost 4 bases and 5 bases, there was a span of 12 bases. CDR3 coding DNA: TGCGCCAGCAGCCCCCGGGGTTTGACTGAAGCTTTCTTT. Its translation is CASSPRGLTEAFF.